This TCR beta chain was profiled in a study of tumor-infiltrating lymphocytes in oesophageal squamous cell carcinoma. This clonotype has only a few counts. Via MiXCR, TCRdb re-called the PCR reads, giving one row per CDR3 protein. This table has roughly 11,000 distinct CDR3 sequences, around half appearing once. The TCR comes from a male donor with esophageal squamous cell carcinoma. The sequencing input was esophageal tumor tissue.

The CDR3 DNA reads as TGTGCCAGCAGTGCCACTAGTGGGGGACACAATGAGCAGTTCTTC. Its translation: CASSATSGGHNEQFF. The chain couples TRBV12-3 or TRBV12-4 to TRBJ2-1; D is tentatively TRBD1 or TRBD2 (5 bases each). The CDR3 runs 15 residues. Trimming pared 5 bases from V and 5 bases from J, leaving 16 bases between.